These 21 T cell receptor beta chains were sequenced from one sample in a study of blood T cell repertoires in COVID-19. The table came from immunoSEQ multiplex PCR; TCRdb's copy has only in-frame clones and leaves some out. This sample has 150,000 or so clones, with roughly 78% found just once. Sequenced material: peripheral blood. The receptors stem from a human donor with acute or convalescent COVID-19. The donor label of this sample is uncertain.

The V and J genes are TRBV7-9 and TRBJ2-2; 8 bases are shared with TRBD1. The V gene end was trimmed by 5 bases and the J gene end by 6 bases; junction bases not matched to a gene: 5. Germline CDR1 SEHNR, CDR2 FQNEAQ (reference sequence). The CDR3 is 14 amino acids. The CDR3 coding sequence is TGTGCCAGCAGCCTGGACAGGGCTTCCGGGGAGCTGTTTTTT. This codes for CASSLDRASGELFF.

A note on this clone: The same CDR3 arises from other DNA sequences in this sample as well. V usage is TRBV14 and J usage is TRBJ1-1; D gene uncertain. This CDR3 region has 14 residues. V was trimmed by 4 bases and J by 1 base, leaving 10 bases between them. Per germline, CDR1 SGHDN and CDR2 FVKESK. CDR3 in amino acids: CASSLRTGNTEAFF. The CDR3 DNA is TGTGCCAGCAGCCTCCGGACTGGGAACACTGAAGCTTTCTTT.

This sequence joins TRBV6-2 or TRBV6-3 and TRBJ1-5; D is uncertain. This CDR3 contains 14 residues. V was clipped by 2 bases and J by 10 bases, with 15 bases between them. Germline assignment: CDR1 MNHEY and CDR2 SVGEGT. The CDR3 protein is CASSYMGPSEPQHF. The CDR3 region has the DNA TGTGCCAGCAGTTACATGGGCCCCTCGGAACCCCAGCATTTT.

V and J are TRBV6-1 and TRBJ1-5; D is unresolved. The CDR3 is made up of 14 amino acids. Germline values: CDR1 MNHNS, CDR2 SASEGT. V lost 3 bases and J 0 bases, leaving 6 bases between the germline ends. The CDR3 DNA sequence: TGTGCCAGCAGTGAGTTTAATAGCAATCAGCCCCAGCATTTT. Translated: CASSEFNSNQPQHF.

The gene calls are TRBV5-8 and TRBJ1-2; D call uncertain. Trimming pared 0 bases from V and 8 bases from J, leaving 17 bases between. Germline V gives CDR1 SGHTS, CDR2 YDEGEE. The CDR3 extends over 15 amino acids. The CDR3 region is CASSLAATLTRGYTF. The CDR3 bases are TGTGCCAGCAGCTTGGCCGCAACTCTTACGAGGGGCTACACCTTC.

As for this clone: Within the sample, other DNA sequences also encode this same CDR3. The chain uses TRBV5-1 and TRBJ1-6; 7 nucleotides line up with TRBD1. Germline trimming cut 4 bases from V and 7 bases from J; bases unmatched to any gene: 2. CDR3 length equals 13 residues. CDR1 and CDR2 from the germline V gene are SGHRS and YFSETQ. CDR3 nucleotides: TGCGCCAGCAGCGGGGACAGCAATTCACCCCTCCACTTT. The encoded protein is CASSGDSNSPLHF.

This chain connects TRBV29-1 to TRBJ2-7; TRBD1 is a possible D gene (5 bases). V was shortened by 0 bases and J by 5 bases, with 8 bases between the two germline ends. The germline gives CDR1 SQVTM, CDR2 ANQGSEA. CDR3 length equals 12 residues. CDR3 sequence: CSVEEPGNEQYF. CDR3 in DNA: TGCAGCGTTGAAGAGCCAGGGAACGAGCAGTACTTC.

The chain is built from TRBV4-1 and TRBJ1-6, with TRBD1 identical over 8 bases. The germline V gene encodes CDR1 MGHRA and CDR2 YSYEKL. The ends lost 0 bases at V and 7 bases at J; junction bases unmatched: 5. The CDR3 has 16 residues. The CDR3 nucleotides are TGCGCCAGCAGCCAAGAACAGGGGGTAAGGAATTCACCCCTCCACTTT. As protein: CASSQEQGVRNSPLHF.

CDR3 sequence reads: CASSSAQGNEQFF. CDR3 bases: TGTGCCAGCAGTAGCGCCCAGGGCAATGAGCAGTTCTTC. The V and J genes are TRBV2 and TRBJ2-1; the D gene is possibly TRBD1 (5 bases). Trimming shortened V by 5 bases and J by 6 bases, and 11 bases separated the two germline ends. The CDR3 is 13 amino acids. CDR1 is SNHLY and CDR2 is FYNNEI in the germline V gene. Full variable domain (missing parts from reference TRBV2 and TRBJ2-1): EPEVTQTPSHQVTQMGQEVILRCVPISNHLYFYWYRQILGQKVEFLVSFYNNEISEKSEIFDDQFSVERPDGSNFTLKIRSTKLEDSAMYFCASSSAQGNEQFFGPGTRLTVL.

The chain recombines TRBV6-1 with TRBJ1-5; D remains unclear. Trimming pared 2 bases from V and 6 bases from J, leaving 8 bases between. The CDR3 sequence is 13 residues long. The germline V gene encodes CDR1 MNHNS and CDR2 SASEGT. The CDR3 coding sequence is TGTGCCAGCAGTGAAACCCGGGGTCAGCCCCAGCATTTT. Protein: CASSETRGQPQHF.

The rearrangement uses TRBV4-1 and TRBJ1-2, with D possibly being TRBD1 (6 bases). Germline V CDR1 and CDR2: MGHRA, YSYEKL. This CDR3 has 14 residues. Trimming removed 3 bases at V and 6 bases at J, with 14 bases between. This chain's CDR3 is CASSQVQGSDGYTF. CDR3 in DNA: TGCGCCAGCAGCCAGGTTCAGGGGAGCGATGGCTACACCTTC.

In regard to this clone: The junction departs from germline at one end; a sequencing error may be responsible. The chain is built from TRBV6-5 and TRBJ2-5; 11 bases are shared with TRBD1. The CDR3 sequence is 15 residues long. Germline CDR1 reads MNHEY; CDR2 reads SVGAGI. The CDR3 is CASSYGQGAQGTQYF. Here the CDR3 DNA reads TGTGCCAGCAGTTACGGACAGGGGGCGCAAGGGACCCAGTACTTC.

V and J are TRBV5-5 and TRBJ2-7; 12 bases map to TRBD2. The V segment lost 3 bases and the J segment 4 bases; nucleotides outside the gene matches: 14. Germline CDR1 SGHKS, CDR2 YYEKEE (reference sequence). CDR3 length: 18 residues. The CDR3 region is CASSSRPGLAGSPYEQYF. CDR3 in DNA: TGTGCCAGCAGCTCCCGGCCTGGACTAGCGGGGTCCCCATACGAGCAGTACTTC. Variable domain in full (rest from reference TRBV5-5 and TRBJ2-7): DAGVTQSPTHLIKTRGQQVTLRCSPISGHKSVSWYQQVLGQGPQFIFQYYEKEERGRGNFPDRFSARQFPNYSSELNVNALLLGDSALYLCASSSRPGLAGSPYEQYFGPGTRLTVT.

CDR3 sequence (DNA): TGTGCCAGCAGCTTCTCGGGACAGGGTTCCTACGAGCAGTACTTC. This encodes CASSFSGQGSYEQYF. The J gene is TRBJ2-7, the V gene TRBV7-9, with TRBD1 matching 9 bases. Germline CDR1 and CDR2: SEHNR and FQNEAQ (reference sequence). V shed 3 bases, J shed 1 base, and the junction held 4 bases outside the gene matches. The CDR3 is made up of 15 amino acids.

The CDR3 spells CASSSRGGWQPQHF. In DNA form, the CDR3 reads TGTGCCAGCAGTTCCCGGGGGGGATGGCAGCCCCAGCATTTT. The chain carries TRBV6-6 and TRBJ1-5; D may be TRBD1 (5 bases). V was trimmed by 4 bases and J by 7 bases, leaving 14 bases between them. Germline CDR1 and CDR2: MNHNY and SVGAGI (reference sequence). The CDR3 is 14 residues long.

This chain uses TRBV6-2 or TRBV6-3 with TRBJ2-3; no firm D call. Germline V gives CDR1 MNHEY, CDR2 SVGEGT. The V end lost 1 base, the J end lost 5 bases, and 4 bases lay between the germline ends. This CDR3 is built from 12 residues. CDR3 amino acids: CASSYFRDTQYF. CDR3 sequence (DNA): TGTGCCAGCAGTTACTTCCGAGATACGCAGTATTTT.

The chain recombines TRBV5-1 with TRBJ2-5; 8 positions match TRBD1. J lost 5 bases, V lost 1 base, and 7 bases had no gene match. The germline V gene encodes CDR1 SGHRS and CDR2 YFSETQ. This CDR3 comprises 15 residues. Here the CDR3 reads CASSLTGGEVETQYF. The CDR3 DNA is TGCGCCAGCAGCTTGACAGGGGGAGAAGTCGAGACCCAGTACTTC. Full variable domain (rest looked up from reference TRBV5-1 and TRBJ2-5): KAGVTQTPRYLIKTRGQQVTLSCSPISGHRSVSWYQQTPGQGLQFLFEYFSETQRNKGNFPGRFSGRQFSNSRSEMNVSTLELGDSALYLCASSLTGGEVETQYFGPGTRLLVL.

The V and J genes are TRBV19 and TRBJ2-6; D not resolved. Germline CDR1 LNHDA, CDR2 SQIVND (reference sequence). The CDR3 totals 15 residues. Trimming left V 6 bases short and J 2 bases short, with 11 bases between. The DNA for the CDR3 is TGTGCCAGTAGCCCTAGTACTCCTGGGGCCAACGTCCTGACTTTC. Residues: CASSPSTPGANVLTF.

The chain combines TRBV2 with TRBJ1-1, with 7 nucleotides matching TRBD1. Germline CDR1 SNHLY, CDR2 FYNNEI. The junction had 7 bases not matched to a gene; V was cut back by 5 bases and J by 10 bases. The CDR3 has 12 residues. DNA of the CDR3: TGTGCCAGCAGTACGGAAGGGGGCGTAGCTTTCTTT. Amino acids: CASSTEGGVAFF.

The chain links TRBV19 to TRBJ2-7, with TRBD1 matching 8 bases. The germline V gene has CDR1 LNHDA and CDR2 SQIVND (reference sequence). The trim removed 5 bases at V and 1 base at J, leaving 7 bases unmatched. The CDR3 extends over 15 amino acids. CDR3 DNA: TGTGCCAGTAGTTCGTCGGGACAGGCATCCTACGAGCAGTACTTC. This translates into CASSSSGQASYEQYF.

This clone appeared a few times. This chain links TRBV6-1 with TRBJ1-1, with D possibly being TRBD1 (5 bases). V gave up 2 bases and J gave up 5 bases, with 15 bases separating them. Germline V CDR1 and CDR2: MNHNS, SASEGT. This CDR3 has 15 residues. In DNA form, the CDR3 reads TGTGCCAGCAGTGAATTTGCAGGGATTAGGACTGAAGCTTTCTTT. Translated: CASSEFAGIRTEAFF.